This T cell receptor (beta chain) was sequenced for a study of molecular identifiers for immune sequencing clone quantification. The study's findings and limits: Effector cells kept over 98% of their molecules in clones above 20 RNA copies, while naive cells kept under 1% there. Jurkat TCR RNA spiked in from one cell reportedly remained identifiable amid one million naive cells.

Researchers sorted naive CD8 T cells as cells that were CD8+CD4-CCR7+CD45RA+. Turning to this clonotype: Its specificity is not known.

Previously described methods with listed TCR primers produced the bulk TCR libraries. TCRdb fed the PCR reads into MiXCR, producing one record per CDR3 protein. Among 85,000 to 100,000 distinct CDR3 sequences, about 24% were seen once, and the ten largest hold around 1%. This CDR3 spans 17 amino acids. The ends were cut back, 2 bases at V and 7 bases at J, with 20 bases in the middle. Germline V CDR1 and CDR2: MNHEY, SMNVEV (reference sequence). This chain joins TRBV27 and TRBJ1-4, with D tentatively TRBD1 (5 bases). This sequence originates from a human donor in good health. Some libraries in this study had Jurkat cell RNA spiked in. The sample comprised naive CD8+ T cells from blood, with Jurkat cell RNA spiked in. Stated subset: FACS-sorted CD8+CD4-CCR7+CD45RA+ naive T cells. The CDR3 sequence is CASSLGAGITSSEKLFF. The DNA of the CDR3 is TGTGCCAGCAGTTTAGGCGCAGGGATCACTTCAAGTGAAAAACTGTTTTTT.